The entry that follows covers one TCR beta chain sequence. Generated by immunoSEQ multiplex PCR, the TCRdb table keeps only in-frame clones and is missing some. The sample carries about 16,000 clones, 70% to 90% recorded once. CDR1 and CDR2 (germline): ENHRY, SYGVKD. Losses at the gene ends were 10 bases for V and 8 bases for J; bases not matched to a gene: 7. The length of the CDR3 is 11 residues. The source of the sample is a study of blood T cell repertoires in COVID-19. Study-wide background: Samples taken during acute and convalescent COVID-19 were collected in the United States, Italy and Spain. The cDNA or gDNA used as material had been derived from T cells, B-cell-depleted T cells, or PBMCs.

The TCR comes from a human donor in a cohort sampled during active COVID-19. V gene TRBV10-3 combines with J gene TRBJ1-2; 7 bases match TRBD1. The sample comprised peripheral blood. The CDR3 protein is CATDDREGYTF. The CDR3 coding sequence is TGTGCCACGGACGACAGGGAGGGCTACACCTTC.